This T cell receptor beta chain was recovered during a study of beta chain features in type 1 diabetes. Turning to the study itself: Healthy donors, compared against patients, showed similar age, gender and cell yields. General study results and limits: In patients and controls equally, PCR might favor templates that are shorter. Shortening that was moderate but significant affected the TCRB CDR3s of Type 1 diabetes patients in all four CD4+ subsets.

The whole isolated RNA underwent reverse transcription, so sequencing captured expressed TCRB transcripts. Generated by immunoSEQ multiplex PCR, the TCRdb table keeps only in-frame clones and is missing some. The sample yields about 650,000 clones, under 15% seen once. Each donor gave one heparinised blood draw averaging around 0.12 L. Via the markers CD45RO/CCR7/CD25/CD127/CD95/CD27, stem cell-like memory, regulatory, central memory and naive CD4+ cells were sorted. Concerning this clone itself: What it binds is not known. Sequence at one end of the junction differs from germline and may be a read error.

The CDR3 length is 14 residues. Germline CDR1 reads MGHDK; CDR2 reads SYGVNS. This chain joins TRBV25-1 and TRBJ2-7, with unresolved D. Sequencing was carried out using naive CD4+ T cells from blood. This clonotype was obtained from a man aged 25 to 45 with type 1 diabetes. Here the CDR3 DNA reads TGTGCCAGCAGTGACCCGACCGTCTCCCACGAGCAGTACTTC. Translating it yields CASSDPTVSHEQYF.